This T cell receptor beta chain was recorded in a study of blood T cells in healthy people across ages. Together with a sample-barcoded 5' primer, a J-beta primer mix was included in a second PCR lasting about 7 to 12 cycles. TCRdb re-called the 5' RACE reads through MiXCR, storing one row per CDR3 protein. The sample yields 800,000 to 950,000 distinct CDR3 sequences, about 44% seen once. V dropped 0 bases and J dropped 7 bases, with 15 bases sitting between them. Germline CDR1 reads LNHNV; CDR2 reads YYDKDF (reference sequence). CDR3 length equals 15 residues. In its sample, this clonotype was seen once.

The TCR was taken from a man younger than 45 in good health. Sample: blood. This chain uses TRBV15 with TRBJ1-1, with D hard to call. The CDR3 region is CATSRDLAPAVEAFF. In DNA, the CDR3 is TGTGCCACCAGCAGAGATTTGGCCCCGGCAGTTGAAGCTTTCTTT.